The 17 T cell receptor beta chains below all came from one sample that was sequenced in a study of T cells in localized non-small cell lung cancer. Sequenced by immunoSEQ multiplex PCR; TCRdb stores in-frame clones only, minus some. The table lists 20,000 to 30,000 clones, about 90% of them singletons. Sample: peripheral blood, taken before any cancer treatment. The source is a male donor older than 55 with stage I squamous cell lung carcinoma.

The chain couples TRBV11-3 to TRBJ1-1; D remains ambiguous. CDR1 and CDR2 (germline): SGHNT, YENEEA. This CDR3 is built from 13 residues. Trimming left V 3 bases short and J 1 base short, with 6 bases between. This chain's CDR3 is CASSFHPNTEAFF. CDR3 nucleotides: TGTGCCAGCAGCTTCCACCCGAACACTGAAGCTTTCTTT.

The chain joins TRBV21-1 to TRBJ1-6; the table's TRBD1 call for D was not verified on the DNA. TRBV21-1 is a pseudogene. The CDR3 consists of 11 residues. CDR3 residues: CASSKGPPLHF. CDR3 DNA: TGTGCCAGCAGCAAAGGGCCACCCCTCCACTTT.

This clone has a single count. The chain recombines TRBV2 with TRBJ1-5; TRBD1 matches at 7 bases. V shed 6 bases and J 6 bases; nucleotides not matched to a gene: 11. This CDR3 is 15 amino acids long. CDR1 SNHLY and CDR2 FYNNEI come from the germline V gene. In nucleotides, the CDR3 is TGTGCCAGCAGCCGGGGACAGTTTGGAGGTCAGCCCCAGCATTTT. The encoded protein is CASSRGQFGGQPQHF.

The V call is TRBV29-1, the J call TRBJ1-1, with 7 bases fitting TRBD1. The CDR3 spans 15 residues. Germline-derived CDR1 and CDR2 are SQVTM and ANQGSEA. Trimming removed 0 bases from V and 4 bases from J; junction bases left unmatched: 8. The CDR3 DNA is TGCAGCGTTGAAGACAGGGGGAGGCTGGGCACTGAAGCTTTCTTT. This codes for CSVEDRGRLGTEAFF.

The genes are TRBV7-2 and TRBJ1-5, with no clear D. Germline assignment: CDR1 SGHTA and CDR2 FQGNSA. Trimming pared 4 bases from V and 7 bases from J, leaving 11 bases between. The CDR3 is made up of 13 amino acids. The DNA of the CDR3 is TGTGCCAGCAGCTCAGAGACCGGGCAGCCCCAGCATTTT. Translating it yields CASSSETGQPQHF.

The V and J genes are TRBV7-2 and TRBJ2-2, with D uncertain. V shed 5 bases and J shed 6 bases, with 19 bases lying between them. The V gene's germline CDR1 is SGHTA and CDR2 FQGNSA. The CDR3 is 16 amino acids. CDR3 residues: CASSLVSPAYSGELFF. In DNA form, the CDR3 reads TGTGCCAGCAGCCTAGTCTCACCAGCATACTCCGGGGAGCTGTTTTTT. Combining the CDR3 with reference TRBV7-2 and TRBJ2-2 gives the whole variable domain GAGVSQSPSNKVTEKGKDVELRCDPISGHTALYWYRQSLGQGLEFLIYFQGNSAPDKSGLPSDRFSAERTGGSVSTLTIQRTQQEDSAVYLCASSLVSPAYSGELFFGEGSRLTVL.

The J gene is TRBJ1-5, the V gene TRBV2; TRBD1 agrees at 7 bases. The germline V gene has CDR1 SNHLY and CDR2 FYNNEI. The V and J ends lost 6 bases and 6 bases, in that order; junction bases with no gene match: 11. The CDR3 covers 15 residues. This chain's CDR3 is CASSLAGTAFQPQHF. The DNA for the CDR3 is TGTGCCAGCAGCTTGGCAGGGACAGCGTTTCAGCCCCAGCATTTT.

V and J are TRBV7-2 and TRBJ2-3; D call uncertain. The V gene lost 1 base and the J gene lost 4 bases, with 9 bases spanning the gap. The CDR3 is 14 residues long. Germline lookup yields CDR1 SGHTA and CDR2 FQGNSA. The CDR3 nucleotides read TGTGCCAGCAGCTTAGATATACGTTCAGATACGCAGTATTTT. It encodes CASSLDIRSDTQYF.

The chain is built from TRBV6-1 and TRBJ2-7, with 9 positions matching TRBD2. With 5 bases clipped from V and 6 bases from J, the junction kept 8 bases outside the gene matches. The germline gives CDR1 MNHNS, CDR2 SASEGT. The CDR3 has 14 amino acids. Written as DNA, the CDR3 is TGTGCCAGCAGTTCCATTAGCGGGAGTTCCGAGCAGTACTTC. Translating gives CASSSISGSSEQYF.

The chain links TRBV30 to TRBJ2-5, with TRBD1 as a possible D gene (6 bases). Germline loops: CDR1 GTSNPN, CDR2 SVGIG (reference sequence). Deletions cut 1 base from V and 1 base from J, with 7 bases between. The CDR3 runs to 13 residues. This CDR3 is CAWSGGGQETQYF. Written as DNA, the CDR3 is TGTGCCTGGAGTGGAGGGGGCCAAGAGACCCAGTACTTC.

The chain carries TRBV9 and TRBJ2-7; D possibly uses TRBD1 or TRBD2 (6 bases each). This CDR3 has 15 residues. Deletions cut 0 bases from V and 2 bases from J, with 12 bases between. Germline-derived CDR1 and CDR2 are SGDLS and YYNGEE. The CDR3 DNA is TGTGCCAGCAGCGTAGGTTTGGGGGGCACCTACGAGCAGTACTTC. Amino acids: CASSVGLGGTYEQYF.

The V gene is TRBV2, the J gene TRBJ1-1, with D hard to call. V was clipped by 2 bases and J by 7 bases, with 11 bases between them. Germline assignment: CDR1 SNHLY and CDR2 FYNNEI. The CDR3 is 13 residues long. CDR3: CASSEPPTNEAFF. CDR3 DNA sequence: TGTGCCAGCAGTGAACCCCCGACAAATGAAGCTTTCTTT.

V usage is TRBV5-1 and J usage is TRBJ1-6; TRBD1 agrees at 7 bases. Germline lookup yields CDR1 SGHRS and CDR2 YFSETQ. The CDR3 length is 15 residues. Trimming took 3 bases from V and 13 from J; bases not matched to a gene: 13. CDR3 sequence reads: CASSSLGTALRPLHF. The DNA for the CDR3 is TGCGCCAGCAGCTCGCTTGGGACAGCGCTGAGGCCCCTCCACTTT.

The chain uses TRBV7-8 and TRBJ2-1, with D maybe TRBD1 (6 bases). The CDR3 is 12 amino acids. Trimming cost V 7 bases and J 10 bases, with 14 bases left between them. CDR1 is SGHVS and CDR2 is FQNEAQ in the germline V gene. DNA of the CDR3: TGTGCCAGCACCCCCAGAGGGACAGAGCAGTTCTTC. As protein: CASTPRGTEQFF.

J is TRBJ2-7 and V is TRBV29-1; TRBD2 agrees at 7 bases. With 4 bases clipped from V and 2 bases from J, the junction kept 5 bases outside the gene matches. CDR1 SQVTM and CDR2 ANQGSEA come from the germline V gene. This CDR3 spans 13 amino acids. The CDR3 DNA sequence: TGCAGCGTTGCGGGCGGGAGCACCTACGAGCAGTACTTC. Its translation is CSVAGGSTYEQYF.

The sample holds a few counts of this clone. This chain joins TRBV28 and TRBJ1-1; a possible D gene is TRBD1 (5 bases). CDR1 is MDHEN, CDR2 SYDVKM, per germline. Trimming took 7 bases from V and 1 from J, leaving 16 bases between them. This CDR3 has 15 amino acids. CDR3 amino acids: CASTLGGLRNTEAFF. The DNA for the CDR3 is TGTGCCAGCACCTTGGGGGGTCTCAGGAACACTGAAGCTTTCTTT.

V and J are TRBV19 and TRBJ1-5, with 9 bases matching TRBD1. The CDR3 length is 17 residues. Germline V CDR1 and CDR2: LNHDA, SQIVND (reference sequence). The V segment lost 2 bases and the J segment 0 bases; nucleotides outside the gene matches: 5. The CDR3 coding sequence is TGTGCCAGTAGTATAAACAGGGGGCCTGCTAGCAATCAGCCCCAGCATTTT. Amino acids: CASSINRGPASNQPQHF.